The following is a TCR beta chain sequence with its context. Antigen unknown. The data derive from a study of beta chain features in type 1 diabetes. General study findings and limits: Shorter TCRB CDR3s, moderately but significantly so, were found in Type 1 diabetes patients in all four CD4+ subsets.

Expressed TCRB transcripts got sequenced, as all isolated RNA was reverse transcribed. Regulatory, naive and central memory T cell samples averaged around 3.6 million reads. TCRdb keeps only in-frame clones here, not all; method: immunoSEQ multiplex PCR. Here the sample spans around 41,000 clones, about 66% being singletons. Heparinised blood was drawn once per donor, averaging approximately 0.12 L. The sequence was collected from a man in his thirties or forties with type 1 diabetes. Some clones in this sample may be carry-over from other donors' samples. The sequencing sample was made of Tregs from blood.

The CDR3 loop is CASSRQENYNEQFF. The CDR3 DNA follows: TGTGCCAGCAGCCGACAGGAGAACTACAATGAGCAGTTCTTC. J is TRBJ2-1 and V is TRBV7-9, with D perhaps TRBD1 (6 bases). The germline V gene has CDR1 SEHNR and CDR2 FQNEAQ (reference sequence). V was clipped by 5 bases and J by 3 bases, with 11 bases between them. CDR3 length: 14 amino acids.